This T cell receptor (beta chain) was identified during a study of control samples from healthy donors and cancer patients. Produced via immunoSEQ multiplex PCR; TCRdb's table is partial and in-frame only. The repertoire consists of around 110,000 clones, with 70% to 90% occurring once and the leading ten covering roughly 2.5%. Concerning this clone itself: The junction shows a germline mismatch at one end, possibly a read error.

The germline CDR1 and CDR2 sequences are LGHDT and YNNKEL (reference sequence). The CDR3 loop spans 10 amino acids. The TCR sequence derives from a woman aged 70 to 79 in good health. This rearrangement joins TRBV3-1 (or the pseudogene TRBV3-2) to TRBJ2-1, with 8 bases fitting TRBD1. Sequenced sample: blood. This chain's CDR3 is CASGQGLVVF. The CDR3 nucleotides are TGTGCCAGCGGACAGGGCCTCGTAGTCTTC.